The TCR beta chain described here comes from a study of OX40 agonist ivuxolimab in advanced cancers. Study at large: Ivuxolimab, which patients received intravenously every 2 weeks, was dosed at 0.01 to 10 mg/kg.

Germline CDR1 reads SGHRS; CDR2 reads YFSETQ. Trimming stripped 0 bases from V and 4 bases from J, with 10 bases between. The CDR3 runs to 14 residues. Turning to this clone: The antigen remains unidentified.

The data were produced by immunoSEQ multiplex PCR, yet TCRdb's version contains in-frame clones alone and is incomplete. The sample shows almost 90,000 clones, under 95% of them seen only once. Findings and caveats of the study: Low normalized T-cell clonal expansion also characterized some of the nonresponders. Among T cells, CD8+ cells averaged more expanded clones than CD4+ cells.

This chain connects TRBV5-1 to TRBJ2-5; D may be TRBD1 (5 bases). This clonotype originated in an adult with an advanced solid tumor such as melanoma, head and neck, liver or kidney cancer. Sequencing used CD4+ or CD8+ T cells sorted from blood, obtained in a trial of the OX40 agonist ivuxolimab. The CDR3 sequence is CASSLALDTETQYF. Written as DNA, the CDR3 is TGCGCCAGCAGCTTGGCCTTGGACACAGAGACCCAGTACTTC.